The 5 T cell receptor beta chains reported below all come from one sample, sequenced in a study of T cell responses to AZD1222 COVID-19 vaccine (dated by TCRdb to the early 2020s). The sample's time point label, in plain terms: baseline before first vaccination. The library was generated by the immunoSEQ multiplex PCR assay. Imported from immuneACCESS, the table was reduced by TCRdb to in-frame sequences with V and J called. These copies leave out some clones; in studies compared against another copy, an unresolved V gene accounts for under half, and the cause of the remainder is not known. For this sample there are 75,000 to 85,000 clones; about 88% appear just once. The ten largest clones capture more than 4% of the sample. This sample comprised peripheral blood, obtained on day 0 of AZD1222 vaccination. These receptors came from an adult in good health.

The CDR3 loop reads CASGEGQANTGELFF. CDR3 nucleotides: TGTGCCAGCGGGGAGGGGCAGGCGAACACCGGGGAGCTGTTTTTT. The genes are TRBV9 and TRBJ2-2; 7 bases are a match to TRBD2. CDR3 length: 15 amino acids. V shed 7 bases and J 0 bases; nucleotides not matched to a gene: 6. Germline V gene lookup returns CDR1 SGDLS and CDR2 YYNGEE.

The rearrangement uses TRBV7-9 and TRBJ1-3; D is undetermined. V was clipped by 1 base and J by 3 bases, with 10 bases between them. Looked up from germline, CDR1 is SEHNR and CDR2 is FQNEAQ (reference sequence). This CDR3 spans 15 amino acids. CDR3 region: CASSLVTVGGNTIYF. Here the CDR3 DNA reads TGTGCCAGCAGCTTAGTAACAGTCGGTGGAAACACCATATATTTT.

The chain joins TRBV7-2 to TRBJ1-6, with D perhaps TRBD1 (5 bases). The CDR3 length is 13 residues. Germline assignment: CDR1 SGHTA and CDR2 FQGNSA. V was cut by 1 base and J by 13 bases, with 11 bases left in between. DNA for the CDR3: TGTGCCAGCAGCTTAGGGGGGGATCGTCCCCTCCACTTT. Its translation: CASSLGGDRPLHF.

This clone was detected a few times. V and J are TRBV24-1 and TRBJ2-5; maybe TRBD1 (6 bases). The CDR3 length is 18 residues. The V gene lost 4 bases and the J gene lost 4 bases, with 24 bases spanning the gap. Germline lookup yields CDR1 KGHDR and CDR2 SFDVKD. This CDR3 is CATSDAQVRAGAGETQYF. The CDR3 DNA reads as TGTGCCACCAGTGACGCCCAGGTCAGAGCAGGGGCGGGAGAGACCCAGTACTTC.

CDR3 sequence: CASSLDRAYEQYF. The CDR3 DNA reads as TGCGCCAGCAGCTTGGACAGGGCCTACGAGCAGTACTTC. J is TRBJ2-7 and V is TRBV5-1; perhaps TRBD1 as D (6 bases). Germline V gives CDR1 SGHRS, CDR2 YFSETQ. V lost 0 bases to trimming and J lost 2 bases, with 6 bases between them. The CDR3 runs to 13 residues.